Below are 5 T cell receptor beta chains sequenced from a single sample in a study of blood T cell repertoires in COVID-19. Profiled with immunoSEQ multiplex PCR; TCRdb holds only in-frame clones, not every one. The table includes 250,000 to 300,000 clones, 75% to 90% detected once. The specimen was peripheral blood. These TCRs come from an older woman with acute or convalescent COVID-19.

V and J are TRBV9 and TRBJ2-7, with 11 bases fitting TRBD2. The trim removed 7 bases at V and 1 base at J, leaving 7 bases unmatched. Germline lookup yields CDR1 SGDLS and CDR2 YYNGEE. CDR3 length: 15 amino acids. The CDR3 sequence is CASSSGTSGSYEQYF. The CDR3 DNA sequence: TGTGCCAGCTCCTCCGGGACTAGCGGATCCTACGAGCAGTACTTC.

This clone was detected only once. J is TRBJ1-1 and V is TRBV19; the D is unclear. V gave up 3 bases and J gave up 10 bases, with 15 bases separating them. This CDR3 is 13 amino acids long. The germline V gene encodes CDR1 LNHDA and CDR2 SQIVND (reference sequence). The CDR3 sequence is CASSMSPPLPAFF. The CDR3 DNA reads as TGTGCCAGTAGTATGTCCCCCCCTCTCCCAGCTTTCTTT.

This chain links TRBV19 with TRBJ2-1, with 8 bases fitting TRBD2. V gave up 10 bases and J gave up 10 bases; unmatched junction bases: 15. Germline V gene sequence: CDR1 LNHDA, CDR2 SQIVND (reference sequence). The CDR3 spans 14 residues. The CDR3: CATQPRSGSEEQFF. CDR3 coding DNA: TGTGCCACTCAACCCAGAAGCGGGAGTGAGGAGCAGTTCTTC.

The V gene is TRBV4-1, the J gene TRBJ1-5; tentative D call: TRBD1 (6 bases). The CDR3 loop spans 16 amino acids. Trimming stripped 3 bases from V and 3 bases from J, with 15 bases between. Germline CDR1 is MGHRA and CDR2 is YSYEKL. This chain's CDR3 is CASSQDLQGPNQPQHF. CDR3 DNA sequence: TGCGCCAGCAGCCAGGATCTACAGGGCCCCAATCAGCCCCAGCATTTT.

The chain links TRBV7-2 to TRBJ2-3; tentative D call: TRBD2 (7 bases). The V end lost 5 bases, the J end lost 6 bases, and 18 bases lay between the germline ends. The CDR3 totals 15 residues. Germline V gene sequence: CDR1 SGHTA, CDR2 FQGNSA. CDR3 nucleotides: TGTGCCAGCAGCGGCCGGGGAAGGGGGGGGGATACGCAGTATTTT. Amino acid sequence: CASSGRGRGGDTQYF.